Listed here is a single T cell receptor beta chain. What it recognizes is unknown. This record belongs to a study of T cell clones after liver transplantation. General study results and limits: Rather than being deleted, graft donor-reactive T cells may have moved into the graft.

Sequencing used immunoSEQ multiplex PCR; TCRdb keeps in-frame clones, though not all of them. The sample yields tens of thousands of clones, over 70% seen once. Trimming took 1 base from V and 2 from J; bases not matched to a gene: 5. Per germline, CDR1 SGDLS and CDR2 YYNGEE. CDR3 size: 16 residues. The TCR sequence derives from a human donor who received a liver transplant. This chain uses TRBV9 with TRBJ2-1; TRBD2 matches 8 bases. Here the sequenced sample was CD4+ T cells from blood, taken before liver transplant. The CDR3 loop reads CASSVSSGRTYNEQFF. CDR3 DNA sequence: TGTGCCAGCAGCGTATCTAGCGGGCGAACCTACAATGAGCAGTTCTTC. Complete variable domain (other parts from reference TRBV9 and TRBJ2-1): DSGVTQTPKHLITATGQRVTLRCSPRSGDLSVYWYQQSLDQGLQFLIQYYNGEERAKGNILERFSAQQFPDLHSELNLSSLELGDSALYFCASSVSSGRTYNEQFFGPGTRLTVL.